This T cell receptor beta chain was sequenced during a study of blood T cell dynamics during melanoma immunotherapy (dated by TCRdb to about 2020). Regarding the research as a whole: Patients had metastatic melanoma and received first-line pembrolizumab or nivolumab plus ipilimumab as standard of care in the United Kingdom. To find early correlates of response, the study profiled the peripheral T cell receptor repertoires of patients with metastatic melanoma both before and after one cycle of checkpoint inhibitor therapy. The training cohort consisted of consecutive patients, while an additional independent group of patients from the same centre was pooled to form an external validation set.

Findings and caveats that apply to the study as a whole: The relatively small sample size was acknowledged as something that could potentially limit how far the results can be generalized. The study was unable to establish whether the T cell clones driving the repertoire changes were melanoma-specific or instead reflected general immune activation. Unlike progressors, patients who went on to achieve disease control showed a bifurcated reorganization of the PBMC repertoire at W3, with either increased clonality or increased diversity.

Every bulk PBMC sample had a fixed 350 ng of DNA loaded. TCR beta CDR3 sequences were amplified from genomic DNA with the immunoSEQ TCRb Assay kit following manufacturer instructions. The KAPA Library Quantification Kit for Illumina platforms was used to quantify pooled libraries by qPCR. Sequencing of the pooled libraries was done on an Illumina NextSeq 500, with clustering at 0.6-1.1 pM. The study's processing was this. The TCR data were analyzed using immunoSEQ ANALYZER and the R LymphoSeq package. A rearrangement efficiency score was calculated as productive divided by the sum of productive and non-productive CDR3 sequences. Clonality was measured with the Gini coefficient and diversity with the Renyi index at alpha=1, and both measures were compared pairwise between timepoints within each patient. Clonal relatedness, based on an edit distance of 3, and repertoire similarity, based on the Bhattacharyya coefficient, were both computed in LymphoSeq. To classify response, a linear discriminant analysis based on week-3 changes in clonality and diversity was built with the R MASS and caret packages. Sourced from immuneACCESS, this table was stored by TCRdb with only in-frame sequences that have V and J called. A share of the clones is absent; for the studies checked, an unresolved V gene accounts for under half, and the remainder has no known explanation. That table furnishes V, J and clone size, whereas the DNA furnished D and trimming. The sample profile shows about 6,900 clones; less than 85% of them were found once. About 30% of the sample is in the top ten clones.

Trimming removed 6 bases from V and 3 bases from J, leaving 25 bases between the germline ends. The germline V gene sets CDR1 to SGHDT and CDR2 to YYEEEE. Including cysteine and phenylalanine, the CDR3 has 17 amino acids. Solely the CDR3 DNA is kept, with 51 bases framed from the first base. About this clone itself: It has no known antigen specificity. No much larger clone is present one base from it, and per-base qualities are unavailable.

The intended sense of this specimen's time point label: pre-treatment baseline. Blood samples were taken before treatment (T0) and at week 3 (W3), following the first cycle of checkpoint blockade. Except for two patients with rapid clinical progression, response was assessed 12 weeks after the first infusion by RECIST 1.1; disease control meant complete response, partial response or stable disease. Any patient who had received prior systemic cancer treatment, was on concomitant immunosuppressant therapy or had synchronous other active malignancies was excluded. Bulk PBMC and plasma cell-free DNA were both sequenced for TCR beta so that circulating cells and T cell turnover could be tracked. PBMC were isolated from blood with Lymphoprep and SepMate tubes, followed by red cell lysis. DNA from PBMC and sorted T cell subsets was extracted with QIAamp DNA Blood Mini kits.

This receptor chain uses TRBV5-6 and TRBJ2-7; there is no confident call for the D gene. This TCR was sampled from a human donor with melanoma. Sequencing used blood, obtained from a patient treated with checkpoint blockade. The sequenced DNA: TGTGCCAGCACCCTCCAAGGAGCGCTCGGAGATTACTACGAGCAGTACTTC. Translation gives CASTLQGALGDYYEQYF.